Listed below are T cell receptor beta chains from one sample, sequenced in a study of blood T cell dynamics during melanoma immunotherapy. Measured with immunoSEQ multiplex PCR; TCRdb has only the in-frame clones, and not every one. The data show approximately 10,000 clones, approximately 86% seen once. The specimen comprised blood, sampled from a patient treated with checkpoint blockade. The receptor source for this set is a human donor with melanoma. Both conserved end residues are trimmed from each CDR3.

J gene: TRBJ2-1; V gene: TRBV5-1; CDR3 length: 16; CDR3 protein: ASTRGSSGASSYNEQF
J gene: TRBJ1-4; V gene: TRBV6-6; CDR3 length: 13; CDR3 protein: ASYPEALSQEKLF
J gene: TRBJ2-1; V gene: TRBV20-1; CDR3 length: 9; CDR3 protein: SAITGGGQF
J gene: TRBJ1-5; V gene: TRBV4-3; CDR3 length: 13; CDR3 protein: ASSQDIGGNQPQH
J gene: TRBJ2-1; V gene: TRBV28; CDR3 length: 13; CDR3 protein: ASSLRGGLTNEQF
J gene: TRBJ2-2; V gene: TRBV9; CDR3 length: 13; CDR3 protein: ASSVGRAETGELF
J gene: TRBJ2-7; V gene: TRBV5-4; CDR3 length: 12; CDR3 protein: ASSLERGSYEQY
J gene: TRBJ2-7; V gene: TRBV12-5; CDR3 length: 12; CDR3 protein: ASGPGQGAHEQY
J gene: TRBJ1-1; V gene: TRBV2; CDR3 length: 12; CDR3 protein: ASSGVRSNTEAF
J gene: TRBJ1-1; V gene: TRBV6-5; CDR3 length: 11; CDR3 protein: ASSSHRNTEAF
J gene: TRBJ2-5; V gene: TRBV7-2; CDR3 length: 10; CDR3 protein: ASSGYRETQY
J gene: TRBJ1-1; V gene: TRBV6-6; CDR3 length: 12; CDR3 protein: ASIPGTGGTEAF
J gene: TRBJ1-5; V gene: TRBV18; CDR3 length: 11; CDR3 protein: ATTGTIDQPQH
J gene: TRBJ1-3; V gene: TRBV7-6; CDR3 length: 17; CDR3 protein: ASSLLPRGKLITGNTIY
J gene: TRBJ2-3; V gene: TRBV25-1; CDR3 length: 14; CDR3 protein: ASSEYRGGNTDTQY
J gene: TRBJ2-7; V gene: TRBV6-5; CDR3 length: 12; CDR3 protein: ASSSADRSHEQY
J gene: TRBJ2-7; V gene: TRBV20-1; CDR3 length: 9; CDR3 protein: SASLMGEQY
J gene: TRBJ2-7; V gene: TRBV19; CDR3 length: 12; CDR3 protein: ASSLPGRAYEQY
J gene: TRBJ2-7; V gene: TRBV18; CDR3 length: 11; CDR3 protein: ASSPRRGHEQY
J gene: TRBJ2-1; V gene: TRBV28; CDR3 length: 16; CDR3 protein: ASNTQGSGSIGLNEQF
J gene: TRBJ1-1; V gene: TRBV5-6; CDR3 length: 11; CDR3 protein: ASSLSRNTEAF
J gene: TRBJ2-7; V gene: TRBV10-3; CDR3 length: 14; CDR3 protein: AISEGETLFLPEQY
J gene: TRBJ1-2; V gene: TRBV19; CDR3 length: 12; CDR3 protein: ASSPDRGRYGYT
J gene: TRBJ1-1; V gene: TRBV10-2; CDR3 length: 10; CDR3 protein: ASSRTATEAF
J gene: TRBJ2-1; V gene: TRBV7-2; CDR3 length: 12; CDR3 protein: ASSSRHSGNEQF
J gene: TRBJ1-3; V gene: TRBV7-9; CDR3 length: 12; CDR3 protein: ASSRGLLENTIY
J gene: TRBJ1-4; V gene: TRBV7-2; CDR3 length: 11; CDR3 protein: ASSLGGREKLF
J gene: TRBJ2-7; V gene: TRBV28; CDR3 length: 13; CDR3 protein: ASSAGLAGGVEQY
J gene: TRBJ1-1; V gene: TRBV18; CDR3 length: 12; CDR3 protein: ASSPRTGSTEAF
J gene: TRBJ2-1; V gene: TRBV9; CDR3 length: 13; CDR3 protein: ASSGQGYSYNEQF
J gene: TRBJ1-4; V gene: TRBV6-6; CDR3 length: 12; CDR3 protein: ASSPRDRGGKLF
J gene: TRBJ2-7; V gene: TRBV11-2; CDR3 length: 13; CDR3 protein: ASSALSGRAYEQY